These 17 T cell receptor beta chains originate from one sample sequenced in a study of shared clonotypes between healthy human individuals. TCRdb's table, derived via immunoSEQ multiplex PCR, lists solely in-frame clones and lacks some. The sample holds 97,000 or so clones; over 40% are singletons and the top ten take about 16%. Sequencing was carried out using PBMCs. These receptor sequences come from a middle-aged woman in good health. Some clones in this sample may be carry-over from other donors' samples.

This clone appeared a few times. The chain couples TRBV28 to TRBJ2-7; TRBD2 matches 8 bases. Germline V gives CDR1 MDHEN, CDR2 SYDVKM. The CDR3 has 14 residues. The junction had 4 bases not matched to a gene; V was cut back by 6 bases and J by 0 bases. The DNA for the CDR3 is TGTGCCAGCAGAAGTAGCGGGACCTCCTACGAGCAGTACTTC. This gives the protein CASRSSGTSYEQYF. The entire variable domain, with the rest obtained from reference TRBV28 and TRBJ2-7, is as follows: DVKVTQSSRYLVKRTGEKVFLECVQDMDHENMFWYRQDPGLGLRLIYFSYDVKMKEKGDIPEGYSVSREKKERFSLILESASTNQTSMYLCASRSSGTSYEQYFGPGTRLTVT.

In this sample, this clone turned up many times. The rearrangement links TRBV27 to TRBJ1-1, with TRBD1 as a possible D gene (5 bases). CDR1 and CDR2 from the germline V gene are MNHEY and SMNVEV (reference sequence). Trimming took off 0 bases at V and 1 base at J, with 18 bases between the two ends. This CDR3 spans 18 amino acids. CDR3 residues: CASSLSIGWQGENTEAFF. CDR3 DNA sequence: TGTGCCAGCAGTTTATCGATCGGCTGGCAGGGAGAGAACACTGAAGCTTTCTTT.

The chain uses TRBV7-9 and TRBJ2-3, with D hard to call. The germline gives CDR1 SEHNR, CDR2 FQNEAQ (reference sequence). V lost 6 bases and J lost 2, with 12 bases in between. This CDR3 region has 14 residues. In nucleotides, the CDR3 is TGTGCCAGCAGTTTGTCTGCGGACACAGATACGCAGTATTTT. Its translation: CASSLSADTDTQYF.

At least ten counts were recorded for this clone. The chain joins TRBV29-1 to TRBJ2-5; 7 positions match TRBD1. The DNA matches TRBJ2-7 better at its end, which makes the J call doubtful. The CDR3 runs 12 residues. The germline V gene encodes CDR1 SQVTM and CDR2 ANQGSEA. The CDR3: CSVGDSQYEQYF. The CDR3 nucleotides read TGCAGCGTGGGGGACAGTCAGTACGAGCAGTACTTC.

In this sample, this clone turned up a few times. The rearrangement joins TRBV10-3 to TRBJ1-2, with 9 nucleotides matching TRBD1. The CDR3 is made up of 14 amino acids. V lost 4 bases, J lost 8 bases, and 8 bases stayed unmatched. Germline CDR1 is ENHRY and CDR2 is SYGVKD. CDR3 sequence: CAISGADRGGGYTF. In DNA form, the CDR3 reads TGTGCCATCAGTGGGGCCGACAGGGGGGGCGGCTACACCTTC.

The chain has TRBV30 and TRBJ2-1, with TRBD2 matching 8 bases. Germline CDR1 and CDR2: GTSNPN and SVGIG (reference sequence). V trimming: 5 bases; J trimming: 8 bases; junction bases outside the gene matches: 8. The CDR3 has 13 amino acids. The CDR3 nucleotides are TGTGCCTGGGGCGCAGCGGGAGAGTATGAGCAGTTCTTC. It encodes CAWGAAGEYEQFF. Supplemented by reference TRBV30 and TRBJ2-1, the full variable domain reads SQTIHQWPATLVQPVGSPLSLECTVEGTSNPNLYWYRQAAGRGLQLLFYSVGIGQISSEVPQNLSASRPQDRQFILSSKKLLLSDSGFYLCAWGAAGEYEQFFGPGTRLTVL.

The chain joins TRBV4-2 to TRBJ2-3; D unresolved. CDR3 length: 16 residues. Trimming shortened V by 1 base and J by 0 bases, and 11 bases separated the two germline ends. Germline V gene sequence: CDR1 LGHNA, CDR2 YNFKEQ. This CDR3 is CASSQGGVGSTDTQYF. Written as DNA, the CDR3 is TGTGCCAGCAGCCAAGGAGGCGTAGGGAGCACAGATACGCAGTATTTT.

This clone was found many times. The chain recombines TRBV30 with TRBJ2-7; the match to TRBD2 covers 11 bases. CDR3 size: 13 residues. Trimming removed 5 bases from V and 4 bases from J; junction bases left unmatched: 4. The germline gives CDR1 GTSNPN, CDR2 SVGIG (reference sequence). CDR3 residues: CAWELAGGYEQYF. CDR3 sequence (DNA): TGTGCCTGGGAATTAGCGGGAGGGTACGAGCAGTACTTC.

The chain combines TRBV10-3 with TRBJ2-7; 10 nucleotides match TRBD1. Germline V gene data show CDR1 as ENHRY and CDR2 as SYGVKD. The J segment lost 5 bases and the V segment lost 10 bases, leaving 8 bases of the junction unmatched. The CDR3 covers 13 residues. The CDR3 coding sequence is TGTGCCACCGGGGACAGGGGTATCGACGAGCAGTACTTC. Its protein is CATGDRGIDEQYF.

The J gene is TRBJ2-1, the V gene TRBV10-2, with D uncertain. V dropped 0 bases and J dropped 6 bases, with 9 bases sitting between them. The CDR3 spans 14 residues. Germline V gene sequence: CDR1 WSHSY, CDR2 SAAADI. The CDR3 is CASSESYGSNEQFF. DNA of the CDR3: TGCGCCAGCAGTGAGTCTTACGGGTCCAATGAGCAGTTCTTC.

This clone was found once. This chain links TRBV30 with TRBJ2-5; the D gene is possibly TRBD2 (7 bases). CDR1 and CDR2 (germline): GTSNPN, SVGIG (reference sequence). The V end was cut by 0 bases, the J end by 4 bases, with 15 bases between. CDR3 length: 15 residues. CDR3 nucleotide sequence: TGTGCCTGGAGTGTTAGGGGGGGCTGGGGAGAGACCCAGTACTTC. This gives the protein CAWSVRGGWGETQYF.

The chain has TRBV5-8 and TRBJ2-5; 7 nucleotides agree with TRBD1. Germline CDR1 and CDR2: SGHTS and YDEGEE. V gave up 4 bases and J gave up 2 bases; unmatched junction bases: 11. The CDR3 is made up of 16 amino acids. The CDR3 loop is CASSLLRGRLQETQYF. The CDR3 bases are TGTGCCAGCAGCCTCCTAAGGGGGCGGCTTCAAGAGACCCAGTACTTC. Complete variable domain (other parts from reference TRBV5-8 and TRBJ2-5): EAGVTQSPTHLIKTRGQQATLRCSPISGHTSVYWYQQALGLGLQFLLWYDEGEERNRGNFPPRFSGRQFPNYSSELNVNALELEDSALYLCASSLLRGRLQETQYFGPGTRLLVL.

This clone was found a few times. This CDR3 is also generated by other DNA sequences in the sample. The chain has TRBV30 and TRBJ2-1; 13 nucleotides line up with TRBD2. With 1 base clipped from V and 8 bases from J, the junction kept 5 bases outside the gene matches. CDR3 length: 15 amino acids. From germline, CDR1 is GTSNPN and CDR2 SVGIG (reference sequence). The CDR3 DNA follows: TGTGCCTGGAGTGAGGGACTAGCGGGAAGGGATGAGCAGTTCTTC. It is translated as CAWSEGLAGRDEQFF.

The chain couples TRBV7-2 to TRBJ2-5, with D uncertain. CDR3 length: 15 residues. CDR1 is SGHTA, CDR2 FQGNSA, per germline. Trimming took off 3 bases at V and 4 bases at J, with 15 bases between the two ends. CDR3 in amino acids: CASSFGSGVRETQYF. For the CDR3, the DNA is TGTGCCAGCAGCTTTGGGTCCGGAGTACGAGAGACCCAGTACTTC.

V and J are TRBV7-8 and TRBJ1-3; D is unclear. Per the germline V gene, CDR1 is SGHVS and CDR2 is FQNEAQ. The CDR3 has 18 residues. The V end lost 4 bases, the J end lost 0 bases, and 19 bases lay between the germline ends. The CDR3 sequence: CASSSRTRGGSSGNTIYF. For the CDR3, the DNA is TGTGCCAGCAGCTCCAGGACTAGAGGCGGAAGCTCTGGAAACACCATATATTTT.

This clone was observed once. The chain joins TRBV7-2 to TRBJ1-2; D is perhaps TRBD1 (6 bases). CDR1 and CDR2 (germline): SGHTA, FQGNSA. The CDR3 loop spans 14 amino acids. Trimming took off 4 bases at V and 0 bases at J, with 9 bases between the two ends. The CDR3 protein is CASSSRQANYGYTF. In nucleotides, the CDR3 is TGTGCCAGCAGCTCGCGACAGGCTAACTATGGCTACACCTTC.

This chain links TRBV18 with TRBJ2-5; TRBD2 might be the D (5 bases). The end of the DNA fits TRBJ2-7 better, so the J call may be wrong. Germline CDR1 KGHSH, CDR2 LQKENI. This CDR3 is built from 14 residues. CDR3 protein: CASSRNGLYYEQYF. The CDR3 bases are TGTGCCAGCTCACGTAATGGACTCTACTACGAGCAGTACTTC.